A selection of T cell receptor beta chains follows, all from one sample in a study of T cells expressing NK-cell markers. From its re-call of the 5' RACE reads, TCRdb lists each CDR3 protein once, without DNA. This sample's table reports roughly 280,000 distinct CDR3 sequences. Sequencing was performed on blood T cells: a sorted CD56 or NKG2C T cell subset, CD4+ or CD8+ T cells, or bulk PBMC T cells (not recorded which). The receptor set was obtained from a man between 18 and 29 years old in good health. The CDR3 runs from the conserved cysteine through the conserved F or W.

CASVGGGSSYNEQFF	TRBV19	TRBJ2-1
CSAREDRGGTDTQYF	TRBV20-1	TRBJ2-3
CSARDLSGSHIQYF	TRBV20-1	TRBJ2-4
CAWSTGSRGNQPQHF	TRBV30	TRBJ1-5
CASSQSGTRREQFF	TRBV7-2	TRBJ2-1
CASSFRAGTETYEQYF	TRBV12-3/TRBV12-4	TRBJ2-7
CASSRTGGETQYF	TRBV2	TRBJ2-5
CASSQLAGNPYF	TRBV6-6	TRBJ2-4
CATSRDLGVRYF	TRBV15	TRBJ2-5
CSVSQGGGETQYF	TRBV29-1	TRBJ2-5
CASSYNGQPQHF	TRBV5-1	TRBJ1-5
CASRRDRGSYNEQFF	TRBV6-2/TRBV6-3	TRBJ2-1
CASSIEGARGNTIYF	TRBV6-5	TRBJ1-3
CASSLAEGPANTGELFF	TRBV5-1	TRBJ2-2
CASSVDPTDTQYF	TRBV5-1	TRBJ2-3
CATQVGQGSYGYTF	TRBV6-1	TRBJ1-2
CASSRSPAGGGETQYF	TRBV6-1	TRBJ2-5
CASGLVTSGTYNEQFF	TRBV12-5	TRBJ2-1
CASSVAGPPRYQETQYF	TRBV9	TRBJ2-5
CASSATGDRKNIQYF	TRBV9	TRBJ2-4
CASSTTREYTYEQYF	TRBV25-1	TRBJ2-7
CASSTTGTGYTGELFF	TRBV19	TRBJ2-2
CAWSAGGTEAFF	TRBV30	TRBJ1-1
CSARDLLRGKQYF	TRBV20-1	TRBJ2-7
CASSSLGLVGNTGELFF	TRBV7-3	TRBJ2-2
CATTTYRVGGANVLTF	TRBV15	TRBJ2-6
CAWTLGLASEQYF	TRBV30	TRBJ2-7
CASSVRVSHTGELFF	TRBV7-9	TRBJ2-2
CSVRLALTDTQYF	TRBV29-1	TRBJ2-3
CASSLGLQETQYF	TRBV11-2	TRBJ2-5
CASGQGLGEQFF	TRBV2	TRBJ2-1
CASTKESGDIQYF	TRBV5-1	TRBJ2-4
CSARGPQGSQETQYF	TRBV20-1	TRBJ2-5
CASSQDVAGVGEQFF	TRBV14	TRBJ2-1
CASSQFPGTSGRLSYNEQFF	TRBV4-2	TRBJ2-1
CSAKTGNEPEAFF	TRBV29-1	TRBJ1-1
CASSFSSGSTDTQYF	TRBV7-3	TRBJ2-3
CSARDLRGGDYQPQHF	TRBV20-1	TRBJ1-5
CAMGQGNNHNTQYF	TRBV10-3	TRBJ2-3
CASWKTDSYEQYF	TRBV28	TRBJ2-7
CASSESGSNEQFF	TRBV25-1	TRBJ2-1
CASTVQGSEKLFF	TRBV2	TRBJ1-4
CASTQQGLISGNTIYF	TRBV11-2	TRBJ1-3
CASSMLQGASGYTF	TRBV21-1	TRBJ1-2
CASSGAGADTQYF	TRBV7-7	TRBJ2-3
CASSQVKGARTGELFF	TRBV4-1	TRBJ2-2
CASSQTGEVGKLFF	TRBV4-1	TRBJ1-4
CATSDPGDRQETQYF	TRBV24-1	TRBJ2-5